These 16 T cell receptor beta chains came from one sample sequenced in a study of molecular identifiers for immune sequencing clone quantification. TCRdb itself ran the PCR reads through MiXCR, one entry per CDR3 protein. Of over 550,000 distinct CDR3 sequences detected, about 25% appear once; the ten largest clones hold 0.78%. The sample was naive CD8+ T cells from blood, with Jurkat cell RNA spiked in. As to subset: FACS-sorted CD8+CD4-CCR7+CD45RA+ naive T cells. The source is a human donor in good health. Some libraries in this study had Jurkat cell RNA spiked in.

Concerning this clonotype itself: Relative to the germline gene, one junction end is altered; a read error may explain this. The rearrangement links TRBV19 to TRBJ2-5; D is unclear. Germline CDR1 reads LNHDA; CDR2 reads SQIVND (reference sequence). The CDR3 covers 15 residues. The CDR3 sequence: CASSIASGRAEPQYF. The CDR3 DNA follows: TGTGCCAGTAGCATAGCCTCCGGCAGAGCAGAGCCCCAGTACTTC.

With regard to this clonotype: One end of the junction is discordant with germline, which a read error may explain. This chain connects TRBV29-1 to TRBJ1-1, with no clear D. Per the germline V gene, CDR1 is SQVTM and CDR2 is ANQGSEA. This CDR3 is 14 amino acids long. As DNA, the CDR3 is TGCAGCGTTGAAGATTGTTTCAGTTCCACTGAAGCTGTCTTT. The encoded protein is CSVEDCFSSTEAVF.

Points on this clonotype: A much larger clone lies a single base off, so this may be a read error. The chain employs TRBV2 and TRBJ2-3, with TRBD1 identical over 7 bases. With V trimmed by 5 bases and J by 0 bases, 11 bases remained unmatched. The CDR3 extends over 17 amino acids. CDR1 and CDR2 from the germline V gene are SNHLY and FYNNEI. This CDR3 is CASSKRPDRPSTDTQYF. The CDR3 region has the DNA TGTGCCAGCAGTAAGAGACCGGACAGGCCTAGCACAGATACGCAGTATTTT.

Turning to this clonotype: A much larger clone sits a single nucleotide away, making a read error possible. The CDR3 loop is CSANAGGWTYERYF. CDR3 sequence (DNA): TGCAGTGCAAACGCGGGCGGGTGGACCTACGAGCGGTACTTC. The chain links TRBV20-1 to TRBJ2-7, with a tentative D call TRBD2 (5 bases). The CDR3 has 14 residues. From germline, CDR1 is DFQATT and CDR2 SNEGSKA (reference sequence).

This clonotype was seen at least ten times. The CDR3 spells CASSQDHPSLGYTF. Here the CDR3 DNA reads TGTGCCAGCAGCCAAGATCATCCCAGTTTAGGCTACACCTTC. The chain is built from TRBV3-1 and TRBJ1-2; D is ambiguous. Trimming cost V 0 bases and J 8 bases, with 13 bases left between them. The V gene's germline CDR1 is LGHDT and CDR2 YNNKEL (reference sequence). This CDR3 is built from 14 residues.

This clonotype was seen ten or more times. This chain connects TRBV20-1 to TRBJ2-7; 7 nucleotides align to TRBD2. J gave up 6 bases and V 3 bases, and 11 bases lay outside the gene matches. CDR3 size: 14 residues. Germline CDR1 DFQATT, CDR2 SNEGSKA (reference sequence). CDR3 nucleotides: TGCAGTGCTAGGTCGGCGGGAGAATACTCCGAGCAGTACTTC. Its protein is CSARSAGEYSEQYF.

This clonotype was found many times. This chain joins TRBV9 and TRBJ2-1; 8 nucleotides match TRBD1. Germline values: CDR1 SGDLS, CDR2 YYNGEE. The trim removed 2 bases at V and 3 bases at J, leaving 7 bases unmatched. The CDR3 runs to 16 residues. The CDR3 is CASSVRGQGLYNEQFF. The CDR3 DNA reads as TGTGCCAGCAGCGTCCGTGGACAGGGCCTCTACAATGAGCAGTTCTTC.

This clonotype was observed at least ten times. This chain connects TRBV2 to TRBJ2-1; the D gene is possibly TRBD1 (5 bases). Germline V gene lookup returns CDR1 SNHLY and CDR2 FYNNEI. The CDR3 runs 12 residues. V lost 9 bases to trimming and J lost 7 bases, with 13 bases between them. The CDR3 protein is CARGAPDNEQFF. CDR3 in DNA: TGTGCCAGAGGGGCTCCCGATAATGAGCAGTTCTTC.

Worth noting for this clonotype: Germline is not matched at one junction end, which may reflect a read error. The chain links TRBV7-2 to TRBJ2-7, with no clear D. Germline CDR1 and CDR2: SGHTA and FQGNSA. The CDR3 totals 14 residues. The chain's CDR3 is CASSLALGIGERYF. The CDR3 bases are TGTGCCAGCAGCTTAGCGTTGGGAATCGGCGAGCGGTACTTC.

As regards this clonotype: A junction end diverges from the germline sequence, so it may reflect a read error. The gene calls are TRBV28 and TRBJ2-5; tentatively, D is TRBD1 (5 bases). CDR3 length: 15 amino acids. CDR1 is MDHEN and CDR2 is SYDVKM in the germline V gene. The CDR3 sequence: CVSSFQGKARETQYF. The CDR3 nucleotides read TGTGTCAGCAGTTTCCAGGGAAAGGCCCGAGAGACCCAGTACTTC.

This clonotype was seen at least ten times. The chain combines TRBV7-9 with TRBJ1-1; 9 bases map to TRBD1. Germline V gives CDR1 SEHNR, CDR2 FQNEAQ (reference sequence). The junction had 5 bases not matched to a gene; V was cut back by 8 bases and J by 4 bases. The CDR3 spans 13 residues. The CDR3 loop is CASLSTGGTEAFF. The CDR3, as DNA: TGTGCCAGCCTCTCGACAGGGGGCACTGAAGCTTTCTTT.

The V gene is TRBV6-5, the J gene TRBJ1-2, with 7 bases that match TRBD1. This CDR3 spans 15 amino acids. V trimming: 5 bases; J trimming: 4 bases; junction bases outside the gene matches: 10. The germline V gene has CDR1 MNHEY and CDR2 SVGAGI. The CDR3, as DNA: TGTGCCAGCAGTCCGCTTTCGACAGGGCCCTATGGCTACACCTTC. This encodes CASSPLSTGPYGYTF.

Only one count was recorded for this clonotype. A much more abundant neighbour one base away suggests this may be a read error. The rearrangement uses TRBV6-2 or TRBV6-3 and TRBJ2-7; D is possibly TRBD2 (6 bases). CDR3 length: 13 residues. The germline V gene encodes CDR1 MNHEY and CDR2 SVGEGT. With 6 bases removed from V and 6 bases from J, the gap between germline ends came to 15 bases. CDR3 coding DNA: TGTGCCAGCAGCCGGGACTCGTATTGCGAGCAGTACTTC. It encodes CASSRDSYCEQYF.

This clonotype was seen a handful of times. J is TRBJ2-5 and V is TRBV12-3 or TRBV12-4; D uncertain. Trimming removed 1 base at V and 9 bases at J, with 24 bases between. This CDR3 has 17 residues. CDR3 amino acids: CASSLVTGPPLVEPQYF. DNA of the CDR3: TGTGCCAGCAGTTTAGTGACGGGCCCCCCCTTGGTGGAGCCCCAGTACTTC.

The V gene is TRBV5-6, the J gene TRBJ2-7; 7 bases align to TRBD1. The CDR3 contains 15 residues. V trimming: 0 bases; J trimming: 4 bases; junction bases outside the gene matches: 7. CDR1 is SGHDT, CDR2 YYEEEE, per germline. CDR3 DNA sequence: TGTGCCAGCAGCTTGGTGGGGCAGGGGGTATACGAGCAGTACTTC. It is translated as CASSLVGQGVYEQYF.

A few counts support this clonotype. The chain has TRBV20-1 and TRBJ2-7, with a tentative D call TRBD1 (6 bases). CDR1 and CDR2 (germline): DFQATT, SNEGSKA (reference sequence). V dropped 0 bases and J dropped 7 bases, with 22 bases sitting between them. This CDR3 is 16 amino acids long. CDR3 region: CSAREPPTGPRVEQYF. CDR3 coding DNA: TGCAGTGCTAGAGAGCCACCGACAGGCCCCCGAGTGGAGCAGTACTTC.